This paragraph reports one T cell receptor (beta chain). The repertoire was sequenced with immunoSEQ multiplex PCR; TCRdb's copy has only in-frame clones and lacks some. The table shows over 150,000 clones, with over 90% occurring only once. The data derive from a study of control samples from healthy donors and cancer patients. This receptor was taken from a woman in her twenties or thirties in good health. Sequencing was done on a sample of blood.

The CDR3 sequence is CASSGQGNANTEAFF. Here the CDR3 DNA reads TGTGCCAGCAGTGGACAGGGGAATGCCAACACTGAAGCTTTCTTT. The gene calls are TRBV28 and TRBJ1-1; 9 bases map to TRBD1. The V gene end was trimmed by 5 bases and the J gene end by 2 bases; junction bases not matched to a gene: 6. Looked up from germline, CDR1 is MDHEN and CDR2 is SYDVKM. CDR3 size: 15 residues.